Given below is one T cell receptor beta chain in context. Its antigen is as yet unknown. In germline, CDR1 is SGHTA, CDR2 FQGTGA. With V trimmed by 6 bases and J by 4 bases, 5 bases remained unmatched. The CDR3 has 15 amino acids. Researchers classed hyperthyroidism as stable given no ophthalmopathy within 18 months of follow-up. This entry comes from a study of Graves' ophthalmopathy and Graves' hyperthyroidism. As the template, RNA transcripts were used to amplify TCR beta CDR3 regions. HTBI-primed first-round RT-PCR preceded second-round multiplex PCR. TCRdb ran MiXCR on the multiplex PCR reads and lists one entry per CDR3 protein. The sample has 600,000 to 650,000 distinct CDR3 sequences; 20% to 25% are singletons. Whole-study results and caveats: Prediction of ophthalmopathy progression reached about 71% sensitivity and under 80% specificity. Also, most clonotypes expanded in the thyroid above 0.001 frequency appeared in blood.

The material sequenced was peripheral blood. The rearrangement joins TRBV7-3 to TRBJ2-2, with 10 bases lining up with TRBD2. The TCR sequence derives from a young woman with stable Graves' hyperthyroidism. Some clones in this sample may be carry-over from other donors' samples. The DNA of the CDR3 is TGTGCCAGCAGTTCCAGCGGGAGGGTCACCGGGGAGCTGTTTTTT. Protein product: CASSSSGRVTGELFF.